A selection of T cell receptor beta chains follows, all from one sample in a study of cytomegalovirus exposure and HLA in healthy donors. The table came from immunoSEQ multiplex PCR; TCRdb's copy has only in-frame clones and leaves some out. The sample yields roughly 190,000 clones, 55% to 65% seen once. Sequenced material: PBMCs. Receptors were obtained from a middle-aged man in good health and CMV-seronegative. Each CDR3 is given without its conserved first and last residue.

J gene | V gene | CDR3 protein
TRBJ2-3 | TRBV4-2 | ASSPGGLAGAPLISTDTQY
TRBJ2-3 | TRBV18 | ASSPGQNTDTQY
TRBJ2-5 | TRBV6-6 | ASSYSAGTGLETQY
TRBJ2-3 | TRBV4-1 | ASSHGTVTDTQY
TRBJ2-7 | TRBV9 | ASSVGPKGQGATYEQY
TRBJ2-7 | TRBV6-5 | ASSSSRSGRISY
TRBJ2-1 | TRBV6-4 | ASSEGLAGEPQL
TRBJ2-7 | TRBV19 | ASSIEASYEQY
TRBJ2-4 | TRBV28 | ASRPDGQGRNIQY
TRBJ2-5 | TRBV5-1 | ASSLAPGLQETQY
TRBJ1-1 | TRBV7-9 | SSSWGGDTEAF
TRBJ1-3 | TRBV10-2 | ASSESPGNGNTIY
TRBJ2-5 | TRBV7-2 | ASSRGVGTETQY
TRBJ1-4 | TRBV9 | ASSVGTGATNEKLF
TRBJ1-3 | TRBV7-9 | ASSHTGVGNTIY
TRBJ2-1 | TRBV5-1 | ASRIRLAEYNEQF
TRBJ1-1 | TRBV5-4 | ASSPRRRINTEAF
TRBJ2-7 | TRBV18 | ASSPGLAGEIYEQY
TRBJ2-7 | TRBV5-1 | ASTRAGQGPSYEQY
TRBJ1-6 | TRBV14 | ASSQGPVGSSPLH
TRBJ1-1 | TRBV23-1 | ASSQNGRCAHVNTEAF
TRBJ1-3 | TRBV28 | ASSPPGHNTIY
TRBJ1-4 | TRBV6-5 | ASSEPQVEKLF
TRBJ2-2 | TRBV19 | ASSIRRAGGNTGELF
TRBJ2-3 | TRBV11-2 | ASSLGTAGVGADTQY
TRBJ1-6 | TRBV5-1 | ASSIDQGGGNSPLH
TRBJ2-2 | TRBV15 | ATSRDPATGELF
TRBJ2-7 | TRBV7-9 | ASSLELAGVGEQY
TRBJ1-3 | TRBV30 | AWNGQGTGNTIY
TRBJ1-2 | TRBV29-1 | SVEWSRSFNYGYT
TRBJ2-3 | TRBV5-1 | ASTERAGSTDTQY
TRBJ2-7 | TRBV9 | ASSVESAGNSYEQY
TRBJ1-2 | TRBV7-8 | ASSTNRDSRGGYT